The clone carrying this T cell receptor beta chain was recorded a few times. There are 12 residues in the CDR3. Germline V gene data show CDR1 as SGHAT and CDR2 as FQNNGV. Trimming removed 8 bases from V and 3 bases from J, with 8 bases in between. The data stem from a study of blood T cell repertoires in COVID-19. Study at large: Samples of COVID-19 (acute and convalescent) were obtained from the United States, Italy and Spain. From T cells, B-cell-depleted T cells, or PBMCs came the material, which was cDNA or gDNA.

Assay: immunoSEQ multiplex PCR; the TCRdb copy retains only in-frame clones and omits some. The sample contains 150,000 to 200,000 clones, over 70% of which appear only once. Cohort allocation depended upon clinical history that participants reported. This sequence was found in a middle-aged woman with acute COVID-19. J is TRBJ1-3 and V is TRBV11-2; D is unclear. The specimen was PBMCs or T cells enriched from blood (not recorded which). As DNA, the CDR3 is TGTGCCAGCGGGCGAGATGGAAACACCATATATTTT. This sequence encodes CASGRDGNTIYF.